This T cell receptor (beta chain) was captured by sequencing in a study of T cell responses to AZD1222 COVID-19 vaccine. Study results and caveats: The study found vaccine-associated CD4 TCRs spanning spike, dominant at 160-218 and 743-854.

The table came from immunoSEQ multiplex PCR; TCRdb's copy has only in-frame clones and leaves some out. The table shows 150,000 to 200,000 clones, with about 89% occurring only once. A note on this clone: The target antigen is unknown.

Per germline, CDR1 PRHDT and CDR2 FYEKMQ (reference sequence). Trimming took 8 bases from V and 4 from J, leaving 14 bases between them. The CDR3 has 13 amino acids. Sequencing was performed on peripheral blood, taken 28 days after the second AZD1222 dose. This chain links TRBV13 with TRBJ1-1, with a possible D match to TRBD1 (5 bases). This sequence was found in an adult who received the AZD1222 COVID-19 vaccine. The CDR3 DNA reads as TGTGCCAGCGGGGGGTGGGCTGGCACTGAAGCTTTCTTT. Translating gives CASGGWAGTEAFF.